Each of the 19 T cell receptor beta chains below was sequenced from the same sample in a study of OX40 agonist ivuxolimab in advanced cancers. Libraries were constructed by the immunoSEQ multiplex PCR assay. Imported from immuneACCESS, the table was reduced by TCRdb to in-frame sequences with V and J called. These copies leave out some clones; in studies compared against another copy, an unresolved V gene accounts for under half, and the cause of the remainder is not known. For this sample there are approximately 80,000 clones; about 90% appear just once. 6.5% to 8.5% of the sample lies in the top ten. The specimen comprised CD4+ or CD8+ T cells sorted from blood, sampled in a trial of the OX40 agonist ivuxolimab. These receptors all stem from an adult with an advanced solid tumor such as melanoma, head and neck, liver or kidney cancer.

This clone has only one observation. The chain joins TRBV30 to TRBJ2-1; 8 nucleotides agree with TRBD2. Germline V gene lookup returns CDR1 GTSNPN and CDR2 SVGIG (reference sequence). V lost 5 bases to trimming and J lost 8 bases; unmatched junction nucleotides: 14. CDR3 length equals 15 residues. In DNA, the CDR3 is TGTGCCTGGGGCGGTTCCCCGGGACTAGTCTATGAGCAGTTCTTC. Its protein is CAWGGSPGLVYEQFF. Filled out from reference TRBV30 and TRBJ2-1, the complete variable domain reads SQTIHQWPATLVQPVGSPLSLECTVEGTSNPNLYWYRQAAGRGLQLLFYSVGIGQISSEVPQNLSASRPQDRQFILSSKKLLLSDSGFYLCAWGGSPGLVYEQFFGPGTRLTVL.

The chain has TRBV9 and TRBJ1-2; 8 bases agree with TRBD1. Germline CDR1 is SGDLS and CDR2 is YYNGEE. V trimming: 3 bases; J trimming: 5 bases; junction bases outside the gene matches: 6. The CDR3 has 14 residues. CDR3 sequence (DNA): TGTGCCAGCAGCGGAGGGACAGGCGGATATGGCTACACCTTC. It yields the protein CASSGGTGGYGYTF.

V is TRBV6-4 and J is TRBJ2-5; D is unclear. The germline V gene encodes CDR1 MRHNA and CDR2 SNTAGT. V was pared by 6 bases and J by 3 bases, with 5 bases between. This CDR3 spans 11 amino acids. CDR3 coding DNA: TGTGCCAGCAGACCGAAAGAGACCCAGTACTTC. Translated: CASRPKETQYF.

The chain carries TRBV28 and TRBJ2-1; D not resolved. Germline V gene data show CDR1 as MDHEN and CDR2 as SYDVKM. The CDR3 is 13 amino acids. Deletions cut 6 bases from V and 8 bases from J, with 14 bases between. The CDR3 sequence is CASSFTGYDEQFF. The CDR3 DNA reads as TGTGCCAGCAGCTTTACCGGGTACGATGAGCAGTTCTTC.

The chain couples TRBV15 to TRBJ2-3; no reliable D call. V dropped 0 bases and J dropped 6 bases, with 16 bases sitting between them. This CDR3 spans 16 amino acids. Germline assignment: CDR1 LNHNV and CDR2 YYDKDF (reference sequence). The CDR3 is CATSRDPVMPPDTQYF. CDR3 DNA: TGTGCCACCAGCAGAGATCCGGTCATGCCCCCGGATACGCAGTATTTT.

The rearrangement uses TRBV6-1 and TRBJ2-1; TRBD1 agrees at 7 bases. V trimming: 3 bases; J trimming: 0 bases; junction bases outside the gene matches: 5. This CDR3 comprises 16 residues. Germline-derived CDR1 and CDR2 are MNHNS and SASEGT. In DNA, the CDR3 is TGTGCCAGCAGTGATGACAGGGAGAGCTCCTACAATGAGCAGTTCTTC. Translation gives CASSDDRESSYNEQFF.

This CDR3 is CASSPTPNYGYTF. The DNA for the CDR3 is TGTGCCAGCAGTCCAACCCCTAACTATGGCTACACCTTC. The chain links TRBV6-4 to TRBJ1-2, with no clear D. Germline V gene sequence: CDR1 MRHNA, CDR2 SNTAGT. Trimming took off 5 bases at V and 0 bases at J, with 7 bases between the two ends. The CDR3 has 13 residues.

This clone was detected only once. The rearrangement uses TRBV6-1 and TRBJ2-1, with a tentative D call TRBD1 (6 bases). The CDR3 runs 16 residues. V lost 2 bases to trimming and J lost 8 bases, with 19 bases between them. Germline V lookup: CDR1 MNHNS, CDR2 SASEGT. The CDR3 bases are TGTGCCAGCAGTGAACTAGCTGCACAGGGTAACGATGAGCAGTTCTTC. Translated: CASSELAAQGNDEQFF.

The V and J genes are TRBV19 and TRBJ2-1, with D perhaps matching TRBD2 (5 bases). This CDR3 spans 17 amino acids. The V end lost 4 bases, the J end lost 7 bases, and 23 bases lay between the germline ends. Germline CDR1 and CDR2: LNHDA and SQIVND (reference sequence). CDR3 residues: CASSTRLTFSPVNEQFF. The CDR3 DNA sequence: TGTGCCAGTAGTACAAGACTAACGTTCAGCCCTGTTAATGAGCAGTTCTTC.

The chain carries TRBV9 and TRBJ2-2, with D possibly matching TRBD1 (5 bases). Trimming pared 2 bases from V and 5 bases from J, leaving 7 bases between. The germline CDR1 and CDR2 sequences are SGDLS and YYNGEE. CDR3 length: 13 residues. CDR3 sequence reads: CASSVAGTGELFF. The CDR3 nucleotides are TGTGCCAGCAGCGTTGCAGGGACCGGGGAGCTGTTTTTT.

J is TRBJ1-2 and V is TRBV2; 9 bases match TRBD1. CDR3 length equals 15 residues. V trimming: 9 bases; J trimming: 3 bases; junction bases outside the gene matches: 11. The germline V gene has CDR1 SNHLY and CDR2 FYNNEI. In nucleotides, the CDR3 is TGTGCCAGGAGACCGGGACAGGGTTTTGACTATGGCTACACCTTC. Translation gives CARRPGQGFDYGYTF.

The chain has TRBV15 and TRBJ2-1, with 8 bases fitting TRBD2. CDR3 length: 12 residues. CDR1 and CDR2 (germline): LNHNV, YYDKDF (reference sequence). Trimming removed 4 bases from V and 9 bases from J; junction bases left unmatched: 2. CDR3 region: CATSNGLAEQFF. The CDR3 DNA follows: TGTGCCACCAGCAACGGACTAGCTGAGCAGTTCTTC.

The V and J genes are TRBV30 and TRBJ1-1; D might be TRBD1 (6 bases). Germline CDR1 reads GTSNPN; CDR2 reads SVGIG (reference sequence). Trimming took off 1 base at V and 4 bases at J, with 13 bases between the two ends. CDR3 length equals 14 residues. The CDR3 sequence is CAWSETTGITEAFF. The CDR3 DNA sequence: TGTGCCTGGAGTGAAACAACAGGGATCACTGAAGCTTTCTTT.

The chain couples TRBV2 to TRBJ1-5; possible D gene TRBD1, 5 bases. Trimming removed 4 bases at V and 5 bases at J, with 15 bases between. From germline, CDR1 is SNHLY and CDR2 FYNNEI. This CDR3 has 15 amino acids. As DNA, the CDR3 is TGTGCCAGCAGTGTAGCCTTCGGGACGGATCAGCCCCAGCATTTT. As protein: CASSVAFGTDQPQHF.

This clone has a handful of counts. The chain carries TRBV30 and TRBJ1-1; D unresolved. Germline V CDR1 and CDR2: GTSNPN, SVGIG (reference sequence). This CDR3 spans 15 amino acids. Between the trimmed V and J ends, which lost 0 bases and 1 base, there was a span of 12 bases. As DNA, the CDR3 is TGTGCCTGGAGTGTACTGGGCAGAGAGAACACTGAAGCTTTCTTT. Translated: CAWSVLGRENTEAFF. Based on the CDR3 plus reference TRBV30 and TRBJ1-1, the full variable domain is SQTIHQWPATLVQPVGSPLSLECTVEGTSNPNLYWYRQAAGRGLQLLFYSVGIGQISSEVPQNLSASRPQDRQFILSSKKLLLSDSGFYLCAWSVLGRENTEAFFGQGTRLTVV.

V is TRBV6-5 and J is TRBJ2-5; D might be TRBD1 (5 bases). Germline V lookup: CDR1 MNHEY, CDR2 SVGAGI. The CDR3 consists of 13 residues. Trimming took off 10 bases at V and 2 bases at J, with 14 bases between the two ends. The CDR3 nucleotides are TGTGCCACCTCTCCTCGACAGCAAGAGACCCAGTACTTC. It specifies CATSPRQQETQYF.

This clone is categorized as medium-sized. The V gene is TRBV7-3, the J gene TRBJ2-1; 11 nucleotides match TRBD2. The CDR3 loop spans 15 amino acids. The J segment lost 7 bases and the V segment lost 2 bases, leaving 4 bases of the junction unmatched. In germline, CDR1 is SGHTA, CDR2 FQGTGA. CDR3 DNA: TGTGCCAGCAGCTTAGTACTAGCGGGAGAAAATGAGCAGTTCTTC. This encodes CASSLVLAGENEQFF.

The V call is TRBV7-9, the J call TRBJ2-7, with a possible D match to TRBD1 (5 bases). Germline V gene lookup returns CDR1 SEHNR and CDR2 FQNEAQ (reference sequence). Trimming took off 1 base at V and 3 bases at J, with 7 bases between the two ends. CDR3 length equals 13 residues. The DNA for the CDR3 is TGTGCCAGCAGCTTAGTAGGGGTCTACGAGCAGTACTTC. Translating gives CASSLVGVYEQYF.

CDR3 protein: CASTTGEGEKLFF. In DNA form, the CDR3 reads TGTGCCAGCACCACAGGGGAGGGTGAAAAACTGTTTTTT. This chain uses TRBV4-2 with TRBJ1-4; 7 bases are a match to TRBD1. CDR3 length equals 13 residues. The J segment lost 7 bases and the V segment lost 7 bases, leaving 6 bases of the junction unmatched. CDR1 and CDR2 from the germline V gene are LGHNA and YNFKEQ.